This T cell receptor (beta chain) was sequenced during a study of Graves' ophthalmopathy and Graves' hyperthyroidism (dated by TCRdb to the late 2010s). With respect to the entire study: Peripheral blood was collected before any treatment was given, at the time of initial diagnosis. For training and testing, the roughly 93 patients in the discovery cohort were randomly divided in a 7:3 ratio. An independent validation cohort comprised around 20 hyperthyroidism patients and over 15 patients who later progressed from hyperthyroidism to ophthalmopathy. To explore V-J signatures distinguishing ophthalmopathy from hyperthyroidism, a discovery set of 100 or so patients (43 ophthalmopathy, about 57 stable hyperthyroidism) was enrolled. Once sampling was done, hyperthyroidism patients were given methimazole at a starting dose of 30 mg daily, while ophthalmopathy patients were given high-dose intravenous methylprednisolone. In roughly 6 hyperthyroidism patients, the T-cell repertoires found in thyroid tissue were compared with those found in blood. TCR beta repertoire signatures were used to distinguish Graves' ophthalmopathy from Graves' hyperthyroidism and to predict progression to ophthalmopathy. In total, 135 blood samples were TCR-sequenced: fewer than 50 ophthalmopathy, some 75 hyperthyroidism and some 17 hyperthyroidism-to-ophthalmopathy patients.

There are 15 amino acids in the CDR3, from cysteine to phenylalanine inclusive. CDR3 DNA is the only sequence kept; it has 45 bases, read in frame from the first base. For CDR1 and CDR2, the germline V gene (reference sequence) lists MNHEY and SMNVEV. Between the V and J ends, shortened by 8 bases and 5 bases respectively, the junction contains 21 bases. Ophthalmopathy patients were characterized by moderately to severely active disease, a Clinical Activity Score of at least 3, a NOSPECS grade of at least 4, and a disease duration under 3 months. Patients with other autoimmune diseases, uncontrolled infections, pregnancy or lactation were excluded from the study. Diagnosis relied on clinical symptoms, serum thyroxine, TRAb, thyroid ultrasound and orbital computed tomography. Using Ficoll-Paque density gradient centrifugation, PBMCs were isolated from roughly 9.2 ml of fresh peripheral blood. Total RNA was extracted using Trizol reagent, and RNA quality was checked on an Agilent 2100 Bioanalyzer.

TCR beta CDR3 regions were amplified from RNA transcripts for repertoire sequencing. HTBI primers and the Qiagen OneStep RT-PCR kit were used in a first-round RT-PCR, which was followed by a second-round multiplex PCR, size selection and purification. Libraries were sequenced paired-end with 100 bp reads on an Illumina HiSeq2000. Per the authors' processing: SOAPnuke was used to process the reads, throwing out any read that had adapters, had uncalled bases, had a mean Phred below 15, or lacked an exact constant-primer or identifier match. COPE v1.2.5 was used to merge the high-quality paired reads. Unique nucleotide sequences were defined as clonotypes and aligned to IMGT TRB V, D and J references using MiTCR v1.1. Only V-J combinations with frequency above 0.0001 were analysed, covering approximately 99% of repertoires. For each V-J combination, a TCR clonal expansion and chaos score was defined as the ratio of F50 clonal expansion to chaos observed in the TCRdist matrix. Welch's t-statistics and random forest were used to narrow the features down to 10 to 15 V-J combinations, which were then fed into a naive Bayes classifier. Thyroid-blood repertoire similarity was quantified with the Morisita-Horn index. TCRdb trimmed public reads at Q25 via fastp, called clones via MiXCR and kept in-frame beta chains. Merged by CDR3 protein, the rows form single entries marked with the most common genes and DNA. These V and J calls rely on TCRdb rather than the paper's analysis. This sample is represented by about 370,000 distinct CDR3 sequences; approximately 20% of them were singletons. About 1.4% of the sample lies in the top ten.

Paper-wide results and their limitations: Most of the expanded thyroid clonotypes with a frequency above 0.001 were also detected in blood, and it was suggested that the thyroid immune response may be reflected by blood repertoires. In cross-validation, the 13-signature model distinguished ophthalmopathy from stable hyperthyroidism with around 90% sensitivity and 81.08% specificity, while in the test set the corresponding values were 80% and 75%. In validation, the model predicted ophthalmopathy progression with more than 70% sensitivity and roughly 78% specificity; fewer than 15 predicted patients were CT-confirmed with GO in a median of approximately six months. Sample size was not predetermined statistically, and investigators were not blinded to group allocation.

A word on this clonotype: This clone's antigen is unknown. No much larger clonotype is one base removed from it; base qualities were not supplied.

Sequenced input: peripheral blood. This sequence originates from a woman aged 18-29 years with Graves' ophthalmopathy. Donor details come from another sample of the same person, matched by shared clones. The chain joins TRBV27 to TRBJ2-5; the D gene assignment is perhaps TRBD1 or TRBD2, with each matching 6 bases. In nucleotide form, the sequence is TGTGCCAGCTCAGTGCGGAGGGGGAATTCGGAGACCCAGTACTTC. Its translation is CASSVRRGNSETQYF.